Described below is a single TCR beta chain sequence and its context. Its specificity is not known. The sample is drawn from a study of beta chain features in type 1 diabetes. General study points: Type 1 diabetes patients had TCRB CDR3s that were shorter (moderately but significantly so) in all four CD4+ subsets. Cells with high TCR expression could be over-represented when cDNA is sequenced.

The entirety of the isolated RNA underwent reverse transcription, so expressed TCRB transcripts were sequenced. The protocol was immunoSEQ multiplex PCR, while the TCRdb copy is restricted to in-frame clones and leaves out a portion. In the table there are a few hundred thousand clones, 10% to 15% of which are singletons. This CDR3 spans 15 amino acids. Germline CDR1 is SQVTM and CDR2 is ANQGSEA. V was pared by 6 bases and J by 4 bases, with 20 bases between. The source is a man aged 18 to 29 in good health. Sequencing input: naive CD4+ T cells from blood. The chain carries TRBV29-1 and TRBJ2-3, with D maybe TRBD2 (6 bases). The DNA for the CDR3 is TGCAGCGTCCCCCAGACTAGATGGGGTTCAGATACGCAGTATTTT. Protein sequence: CSVPQTRWGSDTQYF.